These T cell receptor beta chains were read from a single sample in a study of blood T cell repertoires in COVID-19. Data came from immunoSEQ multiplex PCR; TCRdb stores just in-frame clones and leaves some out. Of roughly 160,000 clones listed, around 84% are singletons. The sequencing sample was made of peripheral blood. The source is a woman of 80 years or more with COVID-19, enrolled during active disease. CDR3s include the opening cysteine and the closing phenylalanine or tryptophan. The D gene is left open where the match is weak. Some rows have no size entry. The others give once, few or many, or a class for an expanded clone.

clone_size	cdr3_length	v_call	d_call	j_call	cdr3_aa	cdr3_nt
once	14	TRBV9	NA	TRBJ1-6	CASSVGQGNSPLHF	TGTGCCAGCAGCGTAGGTCAGGGTAATTCACCCCTCCACTTT
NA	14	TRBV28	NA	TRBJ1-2	CASSPLRGGGGYTF	TGTGCCAGCAGTCCGCTAAGGGGCGGTGGTGGCTACACCTTC
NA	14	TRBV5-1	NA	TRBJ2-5	CASNYQGPQETQYF	TGCGCCAGCAACTACCAGGGTCCCCAAGAGACCCAGTACTTC
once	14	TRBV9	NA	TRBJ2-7	CASSVELVATEQYF	TGTGCCAGCAGCGTAGAACTAGTCGCTACTGAGCAGTACTTC
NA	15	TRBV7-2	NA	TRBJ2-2	CASSLEFGNTGELFF	TGTGCCAGCAGCTTAGAGTTCGGGAACACCGGGGAGCTGTTTTTT
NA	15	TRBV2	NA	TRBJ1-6	CASSVEPEHRGPLHF	TGTGCCAGCAGTGTGGAACCCGAGCACAGAGGGCCCCTCCACTTT
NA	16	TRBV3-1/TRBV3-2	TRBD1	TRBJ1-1	CASSGTGGVRNTEAFF	TGTGCCAGCAGCGGGACAGGGGGGGTCAGGAACACTGAAGCTTTCTTT
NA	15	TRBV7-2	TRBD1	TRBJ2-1	CASSQGQGGYNEQFF	TGTGCCAGCAGCCAGGGACAGGGAGGATACAATGAGCAGTTCTTC
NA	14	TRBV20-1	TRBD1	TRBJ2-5	CSASGTGNLETQYF	TGCAGTGCTAGTGGGACAGGGAATTTAGAGACCCAGTACTTC
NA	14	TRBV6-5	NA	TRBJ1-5	CASSPTFAGQPQHF	TGTGCCAGCAGCCCGACATTTGCGGGTCAGCCCCAGCATTTT
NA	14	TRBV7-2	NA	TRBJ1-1	CASTPQGLNTEAFF	TGTGCCAGCACCCCACAGGGACTGAACACTGAAGCTTTCTTT
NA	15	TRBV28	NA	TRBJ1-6	CASSLTASYNSPLHF	TGTGCCAGCAGTTTAACAGCCTCTTATAATTCACCCCTCCACTTT
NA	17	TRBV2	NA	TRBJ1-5	CASSEWSGYAGNQPQHF	TGTGCCAGCAGTGAATGGTCAGGGTATGCGGGCAATCAGCCCCAGCATTTT
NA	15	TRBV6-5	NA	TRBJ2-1	CASSYAPSSYNEQFF	TGTGCCAGCAGTTACGCTCCTAGCTCCTACAATGAGCAGTTCTTC
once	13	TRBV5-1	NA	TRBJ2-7	CASSLASFHEQYF	TGCGCCAGCAGCTTGGCAAGCTTCCACGAGCAGTACTTC
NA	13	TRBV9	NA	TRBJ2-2	CASSEGISGELFF	TGTGCCAGCAGCGAGGGGATCTCCGGGGAGCTGTTTTTT
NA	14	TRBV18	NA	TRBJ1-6	CASSPGLTNSPLHF	TGTGCCAGCTCACCAGGGCTCACGAATTCACCCCTCCACTTT
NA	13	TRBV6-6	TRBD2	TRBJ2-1	CASSGGLVNEQFF	TGTGCCAGCAGTGGGGGACTAGTCAATGAGCAGTTCTTC
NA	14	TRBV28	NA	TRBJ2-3	CASSFAGGTDTQYF	TGTGCCAGCAGTTTCGCAGGGGGCACAGATACGCAGTATTTT
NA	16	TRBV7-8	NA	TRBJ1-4	CASSLASPATNEKLFF	TGTGCCAGCAGCTTAGCGTCGCCAGCAACTAATGAAAAACTGTTTTTT
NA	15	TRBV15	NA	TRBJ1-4	CATSREQPTNEKLFF	TGTGCCACCAGCAGAGAACAGCCCACTAATGAAAAACTGTTTTTT
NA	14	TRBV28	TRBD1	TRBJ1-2	CASSSGQGNYGYTF	TGTGCCAGCAGTTCCGGACAGGGAAACTATGGCTACACCTTC
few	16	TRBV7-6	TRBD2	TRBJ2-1	CASSLSLAGLGNEQFF	TGTGCCAGCAGCTTAAGCCTAGCGGGACTTGGGAATGAGCAGTTCTTC
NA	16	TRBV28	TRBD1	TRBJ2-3	CASSFNPTTGTDTQYF	TGTGCCAGCAGTTTCAACCCCACGACAGGGACAGATACGCAGTATTTT